This T cell receptor (beta chain) is drawn from a study of blood T cell repertoires in COVID-19. Study in general: Both acute and convalescent COVID-19 samples were obtained from the United States, Italy and Spain. Nucleic acid was either cDNA or gDNA, and it came from T cells, B-cell-depleted T cells, or PBMCs.

Authors' methods: Amplification with reference gene primers provided the estimates of nucleated cell counts. Produced via immunoSEQ multiplex PCR; TCRdb's table is partial and in-frame only. The V and J calls and clone size were taken over from that table, and D and trimming were inferred from the DNA. The sample has some 46,000 clones, 80% to 90% seen once. The germline gives CDR1 MNHEY, CDR2 SVGEGT. This CDR3 region has 15 residues. Between the trimmed V and J ends, which lost 7 bases and 4 bases, there was a span of 19 bases. The material sequenced was peripheral blood. The receptor was derived from a man in his sixties with active COVID-19. This chain connects TRBV6-2 or TRBV6-3 to TRBJ1-1; the D gene is possibly TRBD1 (5 bases). The CDR3, as DNA: TGTGCCAGCACCCCGCAAAGGGGCCCGGGCACTGAAGCTTTCTTT. Amino acids: CASTPQRGPGTEAFF.